This TCR beta chain appears in the sequencing data of a study of blood T cell repertoires in COVID-19. This clone was picked up one time. In the study's own analysis: The authors estimated nucleated cell counts from reference gene primer amplification. Assay used: immunoSEQ multiplex PCR; TCRdb lists only in-frame clones, some missing. D and trimming come from the DNA, and the V and J calls and clone size come from that table. The table records approximately 450,000 clones, over 75% of them present only once. Germline V lookup: CDR1 SGHNT, CDR2 YYREEE (reference sequence). J was trimmed by 2 bases and V by 4 bases; bases with no gene match: 1. The CDR3 has 13 amino acids. Participant ages covered about 18 to 100 years across some 25 US areas.

What was sequenced was PBMCs or T cells enriched from blood (not recorded which). The chain has TRBV5-4 and TRBJ2-7, with 9 positions matching TRBD2. The clonotype comes from a man younger than 40 who had recovered from COVID-19. This CDR3 reads CASSQREAYEQYF. The CDR3 nucleotides read TGTGCCAGCAGCCAGCGGGAGGCCTACGAGCAGTACTTC.